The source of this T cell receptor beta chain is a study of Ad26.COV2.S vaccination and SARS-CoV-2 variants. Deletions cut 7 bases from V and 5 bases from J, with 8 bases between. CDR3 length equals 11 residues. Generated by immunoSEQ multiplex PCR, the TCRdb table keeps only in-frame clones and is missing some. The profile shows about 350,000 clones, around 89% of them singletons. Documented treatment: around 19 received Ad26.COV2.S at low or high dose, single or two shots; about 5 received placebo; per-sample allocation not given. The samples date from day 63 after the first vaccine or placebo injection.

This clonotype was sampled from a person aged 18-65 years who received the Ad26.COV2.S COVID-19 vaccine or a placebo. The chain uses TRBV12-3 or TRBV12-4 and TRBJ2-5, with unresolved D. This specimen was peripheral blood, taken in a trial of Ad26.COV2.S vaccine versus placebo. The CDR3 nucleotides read TGTGCCAGCACCTTGGCGGAGACCCAGTACTTC. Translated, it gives CASTLAETQYF.